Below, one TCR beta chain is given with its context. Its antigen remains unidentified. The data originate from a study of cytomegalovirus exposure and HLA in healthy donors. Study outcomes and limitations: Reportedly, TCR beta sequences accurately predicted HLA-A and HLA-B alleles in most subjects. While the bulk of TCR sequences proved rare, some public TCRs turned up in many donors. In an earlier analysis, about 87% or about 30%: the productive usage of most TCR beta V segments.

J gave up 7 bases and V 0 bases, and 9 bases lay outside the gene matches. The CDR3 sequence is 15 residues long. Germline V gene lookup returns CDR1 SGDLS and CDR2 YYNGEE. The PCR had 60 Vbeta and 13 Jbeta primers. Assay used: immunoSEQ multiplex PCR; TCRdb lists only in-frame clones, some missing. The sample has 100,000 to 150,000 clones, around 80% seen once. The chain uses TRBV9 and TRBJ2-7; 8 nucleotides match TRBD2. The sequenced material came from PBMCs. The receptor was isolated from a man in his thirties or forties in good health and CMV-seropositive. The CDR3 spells CASSVEAGGSGEQYF. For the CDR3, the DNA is TGTGCCAGCAGCGTAGAGGCGGGGGGTTCGGGAGAGCAGTACTTC.